The entry below gives a single T cell receptor (beta chain) sequence along with its context. Its specificity is unknown. Data came from immunoSEQ multiplex PCR; TCRdb stores just in-frame clones and leaves some out. This table holds some 100,000 clones, 90% to 95% found once. These data are taken from a study of T cell responses to AZD1222 COVID-19 vaccine. General study points: Increases in Spike-specific TCR breadth and depth were seen after two AZD1222 doses. Nearly half of spike-specific TCRs reportedly target variant regions that are unmutated in the B.1.351 and B.1.1.7 variants. The donors showed a predominance of white British ancestry and of females, with possible underestimation of clonal diversity. Only six or seven AZD1222 recipients were seropositive at baseline.

There are 15 residues in the CDR3. The germline V and J ends were trimmed by 0 bases and 2 bases, with 8 bases remaining between them. Germline loops: CDR1 LNHDA, CDR2 SQIVND (reference sequence). The sequencing used peripheral blood, collected 28 days after the second AZD1222 dose. This receptor was obtained from an adult who received the AZD1222 COVID-19 vaccine. This chain links TRBV19 with TRBJ1-5; D remains unclear. CDR3 coding DNA: TGTGCCAGTAGTATAGATCTATCCGGCAATCAGCCCCAGCATTTT. Its protein product is CASSIDLSGNQPQHF.